This entry lists 10 T cell receptor beta chains sequenced from one sample in a study of CD4 and CD8 cells across lung adenocarcinoma regions. TCRdb reanalysed the PCR reads using MiXCR and keeps one entry per CDR3 protein. The repertoire holds 13,000 or so distinct CDR3 sequences, with roughly 56% as singletons. Specimen: CD8+ T cells from the margin of a lung tumor. Receptors were obtained from a female donor with lung adenocarcinoma. The CD4 and CD8 labels of this study may be unreliable.

V gene TRBV20-1 combines with J gene TRBJ1-2; 7 positions match TRBD1. This CDR3 has 14 residues. Per germline, CDR1 DFQATT and CDR2 SNEGSKA (reference sequence). J gave up 0 bases and V 5 bases, and 6 bases lay outside the gene matches. The CDR3 sequence: CSAPDRVSNYGYTF. CDR3 nucleotides: TGCAGTGCTCCCGACAGGGTTTCTAACTATGGCTACACCTTC.

This clonotype was detected a few times. This chain uses TRBV10-2 with TRBJ2-3; 13 bases are shared with TRBD2. Germline V gene sequence: CDR1 WSHSY, CDR2 SAAADI. Losses at the gene ends were 3 bases for V and 7 bases for J; bases not matched to a gene: 4. The CDR3 sequence is 15 residues long. CDR3 region: CASSELAGGKNTQYF. CDR3 sequence (DNA): TGCGCCAGCAGTGAACTAGCGGGAGGGAAAAATACGCAGTATTTT.

About this clonotype: One end of the junction is discordant with germline, which a read error may explain. The chain uses TRBV10-1 and TRBJ2-3, with TRBD2 as a possible D gene (5 bases). CDR3 length equals 14 residues. Germline values: CDR1 WNHNN, CDR2 SYGVQD (reference sequence). The chain's CDR3 is CAGSEARLEDTQYF. CDR3 nucleotide sequence: TGCGCGGGGAGCGAGGCGCGTCTGGAAGATACCCAGTATTTT.

The chain uses TRBV10-2 and TRBJ2-1; D perhaps matches TRBD1 (5 bases). CDR3 length: 11 residues. V dropped 3 bases and J dropped 9 bases, with 6 bases sitting between them. Germline loops: CDR1 WSHSY, CDR2 SAAADI. CDR3 nucleotide sequence: TGCGCCAGCAGTGAAAGGGGTGAGCAGTTCTTC. Its protein is CASSERGEQFF.

The chain carries TRBV6-1 and TRBJ1-1; perhaps TRBD1 as D (5 bases). The CDR3 extends over 14 amino acids. With 3 bases removed from V and 7 bases from J, the gap between germline ends came to 15 bases. In germline, CDR1 is MNHNS, CDR2 SASEGT. The CDR3 sequence: CASSDIGAILEAFF. CDR3 DNA: TGTGCCAGCAGTGATATAGGGGCAATCCTTGAAGCTTTCTTT.

Concerning this clonotype: At one end, the junction sequence differs from germline, possibly due to a read error. CDR3: CASSEVWGSGEAFF. The CDR3 DNA sequence: TGTGCCAGCAGCGAAGTCTGGGGGAGTGGTGAAGCTTTCTTT. The V and J genes are TRBV6-1 and TRBJ1-1; TRBD1 is a possible D gene (5 bases). The CDR3 sequence is 14 residues long. CDR1 MNHNS and CDR2 SASEGT come from the germline V gene.

The chain carries TRBV6-5 and TRBJ2-1; possible D gene TRBD1, 6 bases. Germline V gives CDR1 MNHEY, CDR2 SVGAGI. This CDR3 is built from 16 residues. V dropped 3 bases and J dropped 4 bases, with 16 bases sitting between them. The CDR3 region is CASSYSAYRVYNEQFF. CDR3 nucleotides: TGTGCCAGCAGTTATAGTGCTTACAGGGTGTACAATGAGCAGTTCTTC.

This clonotype was detected many times. The genes are TRBV9 and TRBJ2-5, with D uncertain. The J call may be in error: the DNA end matches TRBJ2-7 better. The germline V gene encodes CDR1 SGDLS and CDR2 YYNGEE. This CDR3 has 14 amino acids. CDR3 DNA sequence: TGTGCCAGCAGCGTAGGTGTGGAACCCTACGAGCAGTACTTC. It is translated as CASSVGVEPYEQYF.

There are a few counts of this clonotype. The rearrangement links TRBV6-1 to TRBJ2-7; 10 nucleotides agree with TRBD2. CDR1 and CDR2 from the germline V gene are MNHNS and SASEGT. With V trimmed by 2 bases and J by 1 base, 20 bases remained unmatched. This CDR3 contains 21 residues. CDR3 nucleotide sequence: TGTGCCAGCAGTGAATCGTCTGGGGGCAGGGGACTTAGCGGGGGGTCCTACGAGCAGTACTTC. It translates to CASSESSGGRGLSGGSYEQYF.

This rearrangement joins TRBV27 to TRBJ1-5; D is unclear. Germline V CDR1 and CDR2: MNHEY, SMNVEV (reference sequence). The CDR3 has 11 residues. Trimming took off 3 bases at V and 5 bases at J, with 2 bases between the two ends. In nucleotides, the CDR3 is TGTGCCAGCAGTTTTCATCAGCCCCAGCATTTT. This encodes CASSFHQPQHF.